This TCR beta chain was identified in a study of shared clonotypes between healthy human individuals. The CDR3 is made up of 14 amino acids. Germline lookup yields CDR1 MNHEY and CDR2 SMNVEV (reference sequence). The V end lost 2 bases, the J end lost 7 bases, and 12 bases lay between the germline ends. This clone is medium-sized in the sample. Its target is not known. Study-level findings and limits: Few donors limited the genetic and exposure-history diversity represented. Investigators collected only blood, and repertoires in tissues likely differ.

Original processing methods: ImmunoSEQ gave junction-only sequences without quality scores, so filtering differed. Sequencing used immunoSEQ multiplex PCR; TCRdb keeps in-frame clones, though not all of them. The V and J calls and clone size are taken from that table; D and trimming were inferred from the DNA. The table shows approximately 100,000 clones, with just over 65% occurring only once. The sequence was obtained from a woman in her thirties in good health. V and J are TRBV27 and TRBJ1-5; unclear D gene. The sample taken for sequencing was memory CD8+ T cells sorted from blood. Described subset: CD45RO+ cells pooled with CCR7-negative TemRA cells. CDR3 residues: CASSLSPDVQPQHF. As DNA, the CDR3 is TGTGCCAGCAGTTTAAGCCCGGATGTCCAGCCCCAGCATTTT.